This T cell receptor (beta chain) derives from a study of shared clonotypes between healthy human individuals. This was a deep-level run. TCRdb's copy holds only in-frame clones and misses some; the assay was immunoSEQ multiplex PCR. The top ten clones hold approximately 0.4% of a sample with roughly 2,300,000 clones, about nine tenths of them seen once. Splitting the CD4+ cells yielded a CD45RA+ naive subset and a CD45RA-negative memory subset. The CDR3 is 18 amino acids. CDR1 SGHRS and CDR2 YFSETQ come from the germline V gene. V dropped 4 bases and J dropped 7; count of bases not matched to a gene: 22.

Sequenced: naive CD4+ T cells from PBMCs. Subset specified: CD45RA+ positively selected. V and J are TRBV5-1 and TRBJ1-1; 7 bases map to TRBD1. The source is a man aged 18 to 35 in good health. Some clones in this sample may be carry-over from other donors' samples. This CDR3 is CASSPSGYRGDRRDEAFF. In DNA, the CDR3 is TGCGCCAGCAGCCCTAGTGGGTACAGGGGCGACCGGAGGGATGAAGCTTTCTTT.